This T cell receptor beta chain was observed in a study of vaccination and CD4 T cells after COVID-19. A note on this clonotype: Its antigen is not identified.

Treatment: approximately nine-day PBMC culture with coronavirus spike peptide pools or control peptides (ViraFEST assay). Looked up from germline, CDR1 is SGHNT and CDR2 is YYREEE (reference sequence). This CDR3 is built from 16 residues. J gave up 2 bases and V 4 bases, and 4 bases lay outside the gene matches. An Oncomine TCR Beta short-read assay was used to sequence the DNA from cultured CD4+ T cells. TCRdb reprocessed the PCR reads via MiXCR and lists one record per CDR3 protein. Found here are 15,000 to 20,000 distinct CDR3 sequences, approximately 58% of them singletons; the top ten hold 15% to 20%.

The J gene is TRBJ2-2, the V gene TRBV5-4, with 11 bases lining up with TRBD2. The TCR sequence derives from a human donor who had recovered from COVID-19. Material: CD4+ T cells from blood, cultured in vitro. In nucleotides, the CDR3 is TGTGCCAGCAGCCGAGGGACTAGCGGAAACACCGGGGAGCTGTTTTTT. Its protein is CASSRGTSGNTGELFF.